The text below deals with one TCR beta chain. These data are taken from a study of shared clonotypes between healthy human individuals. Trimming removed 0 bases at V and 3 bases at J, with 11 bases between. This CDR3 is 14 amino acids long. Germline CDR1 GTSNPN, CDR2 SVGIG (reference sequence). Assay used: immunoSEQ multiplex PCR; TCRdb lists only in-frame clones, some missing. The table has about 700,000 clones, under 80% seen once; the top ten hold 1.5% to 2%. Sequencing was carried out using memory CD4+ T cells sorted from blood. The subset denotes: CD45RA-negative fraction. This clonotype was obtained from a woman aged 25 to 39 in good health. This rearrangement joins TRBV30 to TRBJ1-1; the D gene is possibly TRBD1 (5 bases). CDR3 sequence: CAWSVRLGDTEAFF. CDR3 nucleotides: TGTGCCTGGAGTGTACGGTTAGGGGACACTGAAGCTTTCTTT.